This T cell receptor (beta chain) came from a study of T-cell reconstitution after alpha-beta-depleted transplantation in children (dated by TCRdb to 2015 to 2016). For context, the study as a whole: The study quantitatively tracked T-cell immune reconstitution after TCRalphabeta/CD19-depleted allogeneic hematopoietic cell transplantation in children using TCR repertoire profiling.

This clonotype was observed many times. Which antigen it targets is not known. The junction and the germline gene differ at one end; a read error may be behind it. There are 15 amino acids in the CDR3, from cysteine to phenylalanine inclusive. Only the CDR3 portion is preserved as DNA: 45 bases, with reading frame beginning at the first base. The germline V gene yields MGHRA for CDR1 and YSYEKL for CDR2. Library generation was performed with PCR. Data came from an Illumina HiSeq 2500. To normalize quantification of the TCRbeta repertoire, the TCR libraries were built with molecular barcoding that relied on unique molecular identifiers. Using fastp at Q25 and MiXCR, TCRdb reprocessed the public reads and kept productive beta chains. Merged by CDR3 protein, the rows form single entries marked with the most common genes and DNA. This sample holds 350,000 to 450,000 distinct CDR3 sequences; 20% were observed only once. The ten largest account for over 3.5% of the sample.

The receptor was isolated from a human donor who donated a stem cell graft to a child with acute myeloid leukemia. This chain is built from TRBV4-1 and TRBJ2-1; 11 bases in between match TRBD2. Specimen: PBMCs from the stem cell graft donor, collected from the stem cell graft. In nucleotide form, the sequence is TGTGCCAGCAGTCCAGGGACTAGCGGCTACAATGAGCAGTTCTTC. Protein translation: CASSPGTSGYNEQFF.